This T cell receptor beta chain was obtained from a study of cytomegalovirus exposure and HLA in healthy donors. Study-level points and caveats: The tendency of first-cohort TCR clusters to co-occur in the 120 or so validation repertoires was identified by a subsequent analysis. Rare TCR sequences predominated, though certain public TCRs were found in many donors. Confirmation was obtained in vitro that a few CMV-associated chains are specific for CMV antigens.

Concerning this clone itself: The antigen is undetermined.

The CDR3 is 17 amino acids. Germline CDR1 and CDR2: MGHRA and YSYEKL. Trimming pared 2 bases from V and 3 bases from J, leaving 18 bases between. Profiled with immunoSEQ multiplex PCR; TCRdb holds only in-frame clones, not every one. The sample includes some 140,000 clones, 80% to 90% seen only once; the top ten take about 10%. A roughly 120-subject validation cohort, separate from the roughly 700-subject first cohort, supplied the donors. Material: PBMCs. The sequence was collected from a woman aged 18-30 years in good health and CMV-seropositive. The V call is TRBV4-1, the J call TRBJ2-3; the D gene is possibly TRBD2 (5 bases). The CDR3, as DNA: TGCGCCAGCAGCCAAATTAGCGCTCGCCAAATGACAGATACGCAGTATTTT. It specifies CASSQISARQMTDTQYF.